This T cell receptor (beta chain) emerged from a study of blood T cell repertoires in COVID-19. Study in general: The United States, Italy and Spain provided the acute and convalescent COVID-19 samples.

This table comes from immunoSEQ multiplex PCR, and its TCRdb copy is limited to in-frame clones, with some not included. This sample has 200,000 to 250,000 clones, with about 91% found just once. Germline lookup yields CDR1 MDHEN and CDR2 SYDVKM. The CDR3 contains 16 residues. J gave up 3 bases and V 4 bases, and 6 bases lay outside the gene matches. The clonotype originates from a man between 18 and 29 years old with active or convalescent COVID-19. J is TRBJ1-5 and V is TRBV28; 10 nucleotides align to TRBD1. Input material: peripheral blood. This chain's CDR3 is CASSSRDRGPNQPQHF. In DNA form, the CDR3 reads TGTGCCAGCAGTTCCCGGGACAGGGGACCCAATCAGCCCCAGCATTTT.